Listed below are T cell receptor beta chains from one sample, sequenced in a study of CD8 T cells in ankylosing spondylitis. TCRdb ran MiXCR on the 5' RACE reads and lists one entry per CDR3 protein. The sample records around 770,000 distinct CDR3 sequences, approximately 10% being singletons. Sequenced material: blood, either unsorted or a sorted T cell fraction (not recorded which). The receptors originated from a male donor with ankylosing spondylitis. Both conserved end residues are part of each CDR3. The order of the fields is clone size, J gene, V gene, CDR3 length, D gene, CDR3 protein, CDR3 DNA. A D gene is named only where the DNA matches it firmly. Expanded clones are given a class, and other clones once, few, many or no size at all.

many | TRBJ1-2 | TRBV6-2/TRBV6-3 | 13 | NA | CASSQEEYYGYTF | TGTGCCAGCAGCCAAGAGGAATACTATGGCTACACCTTC
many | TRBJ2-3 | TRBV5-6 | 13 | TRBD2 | CASSLTGLAGAYF | TGTGCCAGCAGCCTTACCGGACTAGCGGGGGCGTATTTT
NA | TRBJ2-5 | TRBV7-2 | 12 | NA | CASKLSGETQYF | TGTGCCAGCAAGCTCAGCGGAGAGACCCAGTACTTC
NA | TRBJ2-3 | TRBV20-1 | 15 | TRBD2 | CSAGRGGFGTDAQYF | TGCAGTGCCGGCCGGGGGGGCTTCGGCACAGATGCGCAGTATTTT
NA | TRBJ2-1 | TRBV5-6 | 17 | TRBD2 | CASSLVRSGLAGEVQFF | TGTGCCAGCAGCTTGGTACGTTCTGGACTAGCGGGAGAGGTGCAGTTCTTC
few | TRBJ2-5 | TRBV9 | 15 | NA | CASSVTWTVQETQYF | TGTGCCAGCAGCGTAACCTGGACAGTCCAAGAGACCCAGTACTTC
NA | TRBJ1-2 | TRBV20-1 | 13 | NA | CSASEDAKGGYTF | TGCAGTGCTAGTGAGGATGCCAAAGGTGGCTACACCTTC
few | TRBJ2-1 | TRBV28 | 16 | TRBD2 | CASSSGSGGSYNEQFF | TGTGCCAGCAGTTCGGGCTCGGGGGGCTCCTACAATGAGCAGTTCTTC
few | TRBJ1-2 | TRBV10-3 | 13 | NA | CAISEGENYGYTF | TGTGCCATCAGCGAGGGTGAAAATTATGGCTACACCTTC
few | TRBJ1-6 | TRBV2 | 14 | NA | CASSSRDAESPLHF | TGTGCCAGCAGTAGCCGGGATGCTGAATCACCCCTCCACTTT